Listed here are 18 T cell receptor beta chains from one sample, sequenced in a study of T cells in Graves' hyperthyroidism and ophthalmopathy. From RNA transcripts, TCR beta CDR3 regions were amplified. The HTBI set primed first-round TCR CDR3 RT-PCR. TCRdb reprocessed the multiplex PCR reads with MiXCR, giving one entry per CDR3 protein. The sample lists about 400,000 distinct CDR3 sequences; 15% to 19% were seen once. The sample comprised blood. These receptor sequences come from a young woman with Graves' hyperthyroidism.

This clonotype came up once. The chain is built from TRBV2 and TRBJ2-1, with D tentatively TRBD1 or TRBD2 (5 bases each). The CDR3 extends over 18 amino acids. The ends were cut back, 6 bases at V and 3 bases at J, with 24 bases in the middle. Germline V gene data show CDR1 as SNHLY and CDR2 as FYNNEI. Here the CDR3 reads CASSQTKGGQGGYNEQFF. In nucleotides, the CDR3 is TGTGCCAGCAGCCAGACGAAAGGCGGGCAGGGCGGCTACAATGAGCAGTTCTTC.

This clonotype was recorded many times. This chain links TRBV12-3 or TRBV12-4 with TRBJ1-1, with D possibly matching TRBD1 (5 bases). Trimming pared 10 bases from V and 4 bases from J, leaving 16 bases between. This CDR3 is 13 amino acids long. The CDR3 DNA reads TGTGCCATCCGGGGGGAGTGGGGCACTGAAGCTTTCTTT. Translation gives CAIRGEWGTEAFF.

This clonotype has at least ten counts. The chain is built from TRBV28 and TRBJ2-2; TRBD1 or TRBD2 may be the D gene (5 bases each). Trimming left V 6 bases short and J 1 base short, with 15 bases between. The germline gives CDR1 MDHEN, CDR2 SYDVKM. This CDR3 contains 16 residues. The CDR3 loop is CASSSTGTRNTGELFF. The CDR3 region has the DNA TGTGCCAGCAGCTCCACCGGGACCCGGAACACCGGGGAGCTGTTTTTT.

This chain uses TRBV7-2 with TRBJ1-2; D call uncertain. V was shortened by 5 bases and J by 7 bases, with 17 bases between the two germline ends. This CDR3 has 14 residues. Germline CDR1 SGHTA, CDR2 FQGNSA. CDR3 in amino acids: CASSAKRLWGGYTF. In nucleotides, the CDR3 is TGTGCCAGCAGCGCAAAAAGGTTGTGGGGTGGCTACACCTTC.

Ten or more counts support this clonotype. This chain connects TRBV10-2 to TRBJ1-1; tentative D call: TRBD1 (6 bases). Between the trimmed V and J ends, which lost 2 bases and 4 bases, there was a span of 11 bases. In germline, CDR1 is WSHSY, CDR2 SAAADI. CDR3 length: 14 amino acids. CDR3 sequence (DNA): TGCGCCAGCAGTGAGGGACAGCGGTCCACTGAAGCTTTCTTT. Protein product: CASSEGQRSTEAFF.

This clonotype appeared a few times. Lacking the conserved final phenylalanine or tryptophan, this CDR3 likely reflects a read error. The chain links TRBV7-8 to TRBJ1-1; D might be TRBD1 (6 bases). Germline-derived CDR1 and CDR2 are SGHVS and FQNEAQ. The CDR3 is 13 residues long. The ends were cut back, 5 bases at V and 1 base at J, with 8 bases in the middle. In nucleotides, the CDR3 is TGTGCCAGCAGCCCGACAGGGAACACTGAAGCTTTCTCT. Its translation: CASSPTGNTEAFS.

At least ten counts were recorded for this clonotype. The chain carries TRBV7-6 and TRBJ2-7; 11 positions agree with TRBD2. The V gene end was trimmed by 1 base and the J gene end by 7 bases; junction bases not matched to a gene: 9. Looked up from germline, CDR1 is SGHVS and CDR2 is FNYEAQ. CDR3 length: 16 residues. In DNA form, the CDR3 reads TGTGCCAGCAGCTTAGGAGGGGGACTAGCGGCCGAAGAGCAGTACTTC. It codes for CASSLGGGLAAEEQYF.

The table lists this clonotype with many counts. The chain combines TRBV3-1 with TRBJ1-5; 11 nucleotides match TRBD1. Germline lookup yields CDR1 LGHDT and CDR2 YNNKEL (reference sequence). CDR3 size: 15 residues. The trim removed 5 bases at V and 5 bases at J, leaving 5 bases unmatched. CDR3 coding DNA: TGTGCCAGCAGCTCCCGGGACAGGGGGGATCAGCCCCAGCATTTT. It yields the protein CASSSRDRGDQPQHF.

This clonotype was observed a handful of times. This may stem from a read error, because a much larger clone lies one nucleotide away. This chain connects TRBV2 to TRBJ2-5, with TRBD2 as a possible D gene (7 bases). This CDR3 comprises 13 residues. V was pared by 8 bases and J by 5 bases, with 15 bases between. Germline-derived CDR1 and CDR2 are SNHLY and FYNNEI. The CDR3 loop is CASPRGGRETQYF. CDR3 sequence (DNA): TGTGCCAGCCCTAGGGGGGGGAGGGAGACCCAGTACTTC.

The chain recombines TRBV12-3 or TRBV12-4 with TRBJ1-2; the match to TRBD1 covers 8 bases. Trimming removed 2 bases from V and 4 bases from J; junction bases left unmatched: 6. The CDR3 is 15 amino acids. This chain's CDR3 is CASSLMAGGVYGYTF. The CDR3 DNA reads as TGTGCCAGCAGTTTAATGGCAGGGGGCGTCTATGGCTACACCTTC.

The gene calls are TRBV6-1 and TRBJ2-3, with 10 bases matching TRBD2. Trimming at V came to 1 base and at J to 0 bases, leaving 16 bases not matched to a gene. The CDR3 is made up of 21 amino acids. CDR1 and CDR2 (germline): MNHNS, SASEGT. The DNA for the CDR3 is TGTGCCAGCAGTGAAGTGAGCGGGGGGGGGGCCGGGGTGTATAGCACAGATACGCAGTATTTT. Protein sequence: CASSEVSGGGAGVYSTDTQYF.

At least ten counts were recorded for this clonotype. The chain links TRBV28 to TRBJ1-5, with a weak D call TRBD1 (6 bases). Germline CDR1 reads MDHEN; CDR2 reads SYDVKM. V shed 5 bases and J shed 3 bases, with 20 bases lying between them. The CDR3 has 17 amino acids. CDR3 DNA: TGTGCCAGCAGTCCCAGGGAGGACAGCACCTTCAATCAGCCCCAGCATTTT. Residues: CASSPREDSTFNQPQHF.

This clonotype was seen at least ten times. V and J are TRBV6-5 and TRBJ2-7; maybe TRBD1 (6 bases). Trimming left V 0 bases short and J 3 bases short, with 12 bases between. The CDR3 runs to 15 residues. CDR1 and CDR2 from the germline V gene are MNHEY and SVGAGI. The CDR3 spells CASSYSRDTLYEQYF. The CDR3 DNA follows: TGTGCCAGCAGTTACTCCCGGGACACCCTCTACGAGCAGTACTTC.

This clonotype occurred many times. The chain employs TRBV19 and TRBJ2-7; D is ambiguous. The V end was cut by 3 bases, the J end by 6 bases, with 9 bases between. CDR3 size: 12 residues. The germline gives CDR1 LNHDA, CDR2 SQIVND (reference sequence). The DNA for the CDR3 is TGTGCCAGTAGTATGGTGACGGGCGAGCAGTACTTC. This gives the protein CASSMVTGEQYF.

The V and J genes are TRBV7-2 and TRBJ1-1; a possible D gene is TRBD1 (6 bases). Germline V gene data show CDR1 as SGHTA and CDR2 as FQGNSA. Trimming left V 1 base short and J 4 bases short, with 16 bases between. CDR3 length: 16 residues. In DNA form, the CDR3 reads TGTGCCAGCAGCTTAGATGGGGGGCCTGGGAGCACTGAAGCTTTCTTT. Amino acid sequence: CASSLDGGPGSTEAFF.

At least ten counts were recorded for this clonotype. This chain uses TRBV6-1 with TRBJ1-6; possibly TRBD1 for D (5 bases). This CDR3 spans 15 amino acids. Trimming took 3 bases from V and 8 from J, leaving 14 bases between them. The germline gives CDR1 MNHNS, CDR2 SASEGT. Here the CDR3 reads CASSEESGPYSPLHF. CDR3 nucleotides: TGTGCCAGCAGTGAGGAGTCAGGGCCTTATTCACCCCTCCACTTT.

In its sample, this clonotype was seen many times. The chain has TRBV12-5 and TRBJ2-3, with D perhaps TRBD2 (10 bases). V was cut by 5 bases and J by 8 bases, with 17 bases left in between. This CDR3 comprises 14 residues. From germline, CDR1 is LGHNT and CDR2 FRNRAP. The DNA of the CDR3 is TGTGCTAGTGGTCTACTAGCGGGACAGGGTACGCAGTATTTT. Its translation: CASGLLAGQGTQYF.

This clonotype has at least ten counts. The chain is built from TRBV18 and TRBJ1-1; D is undetermined. The CDR3 is made up of 14 amino acids. Germline V gives CDR1 KGHSH, CDR2 LQKENI. The V and J ends lost 2 bases and 0 bases respectively, with 7 bases between them. The CDR3 loop is CASSPTVMNTEAFF. CDR3 sequence (DNA): TGTGCCAGCTCACCAACAGTGATGAACACTGAAGCTTTCTTT.